The entry below describes one T cell receptor (beta chain). Sequencing used immunoSEQ multiplex PCR; TCRdb keeps in-frame clones, though not all of them. In the table there are some 70,000 clones, about nine tenths of which are singletons. These data originate in a study of T cells after somatic rescue of genetic block. The CDR3 consists of 12 residues. V was trimmed by 0 bases and J by 10 bases, leaving 10 bases between them. Looked up from germline, CDR1 is SGHDT and CDR2 is YYEEEE. V and J are TRBV5-6 and TRBJ1-1, with a tentative D call TRBD1 (5 bases). The sequence came from a man under 40. Sequencing was done on a sample of peripheral blood mononuclear cells (PBMCs). DNA of the CDR3: TGTGCCAGCAGCTTGGCCCCCGGGGGAGCTTTCTTT. This encodes CASSLAPGGAFF. Complete variable domain (other parts from reference TRBV5-6 and TRBJ1-1): DAGVTQSPTHLIKTRGQQVTLRCSPKSGHDTVSWYQQALGQGPQFIFQYYEEEERQRGNFPDRFSGHQFPNYSSELNVNALLLGDSALYLCASSLAPGGAFFGQGTRLTVV.